The present T cell receptor beta chain was sequenced within a study of blood T cell repertoires in COVID-19. As for the study in general: The United States, Italy and Spain were the sources of the acute and convalescent COVID-19 samples. The analysed material was cDNA or gDNA that came from T cells, B-cell-depleted T cells, or PBMCs.

This clone occurred a few times. Under the authors' procedure: Using reference gene primer amplification, nucleated cell counts were estimated. Profiled with immunoSEQ multiplex PCR; TCRdb holds only in-frame clones, not every one. V, J and clone size are those of that table, while D and trimming were read from the DNA. The sample consists of fewer than 100,000 clones, approximately 88% of them appearing once. The specimen was peripheral blood. The receptor was derived from a human donor in a cohort sampled during active COVID-19.

The CDR3 reads CASSLGDRGTLIPGANVLTF. The CDR3 coding sequence is TGCGCCAGCAGCTTGGGGGACAGGGGGACCCTTATCCCTGGGGCCAACGTCCTGACTTTC. This chain connects TRBV5-1 to TRBJ2-6, with 11 bases aligning to TRBD1. Germline V gene sequence: CDR1 SGHRS, CDR2 YFSETQ. The CDR3 has 20 residues. Trimming removed 0 bases from V and 2 bases from J; junction bases left unmatched: 10.